A selection of T cell receptor beta chains follows, all from one sample in a study of molecular identifiers for immune sequencing clone quantification. TCRdb reprocessed the PCR reads via MiXCR and lists one record per CDR3 protein. The sample gives 65,000 to 70,000 distinct CDR3 sequences, over 15% of which show up once; about 1.5% is in the top ten. The sample comprised naive CD8+ T cells from blood, with Jurkat cell RNA spiked in. The receptors here all came from a human donor in good health. Some libraries in this study had Jurkat cell RNA spiked in. Each CDR3 is given with its conserved first and last residue. A D gene is named only where the DNA matches it firmly. Not every row has a clone size; where given, it reads once, few, many or a size class.

V gene: TRBV5-5
J gene: TRBJ1-3
D gene: NA
clone size: many
CDR3 DNA: TGTGCCAGCAGCTTTTGGGACTCTGGAAACACCATATATTTT
CDR3 protein: CASSFWDSGNTIYF

V gene: TRBV7-9
J gene: TRBJ1-1
D gene: NA
clone size: many
CDR3 DNA: TGTGCCAGCAGCTTACCGACAGACCGCTTGAGCACTGAAGCTTTCTTT
CDR3 protein: CASSLPTDRLSTEAFF

V gene: TRBV20-1
J gene: TRBJ2-1
D gene: NA
clone size: few
CDR3 DNA: TGCAGTGCTAGTATCACCATGATCACCTACAATGAGCAGTTCTTC
CDR3 protein: CSASITMITYNEQFF

V gene: TRBV14
J gene: TRBJ1-4
D gene: TRBD1
clone size: many
CDR3 DNA: TGTGCCAGCAGCCCGCGGACAGGGCTTGAAAAACTGTTTTTT
CDR3 protein: CASSPRTGLEKLFF

V gene: TRBV6-1
J gene: TRBJ1-1
D gene: TRBD1
clone size: many
CDR3 DNA: TGTGCCAGCAGTGAGTGGACAGGGGTCACTGAAGCTTTCTTT
CDR3 protein: CASSEWTGVTEAFF

V gene: TRBV14
J gene: TRBJ2-7
D gene: NA
clone size: many
CDR3 DNA: TGTGCCAGCAGCCAAGCCATACCCACGTACGAGCAGTACTTC
CDR3 protein: CASSQAIPTYEQYF

V gene: TRBV20-1
J gene: TRBJ1-1
D gene: TRBD1
clone size: many
CDR3 DNA: TGCAGTGCTAGAGATGACAGGGCGAACACTGAAGCTTTCTTT
CDR3 protein: CSARDDRANTEAFF

V gene: TRBV14
J gene: TRBJ2-1
D gene: TRBD2
clone size: many
CDR3 DNA: TGTGCCAGCAGCCCCCGTGGTAGCGGGAGGGCCTGGAGTGAGCAGTTCTTC
CDR3 protein: CASSPRGSGRAWSEQFF

V gene: TRBV30
J gene: TRBJ1-2
D gene: NA
clone size: many
CDR3 DNA: TGTGCCTGGAGCCCCGGGACGTCGTATGGCTACACCTTC
CDR3 protein: CAWSPGTSYGYTF

V gene: TRBV4-3
J gene: TRBJ2-7
D gene: TRBD2
clone size: many
CDR3 DNA: TGCGCCAGCAGCCAAGATCCGGGGGGGGGCTACGAGCAGTACTTC
CDR3 protein: CASSQDPGGGYEQYF

V gene: TRBV12-3/TRBV12-4
J gene: TRBJ1-4
D gene: TRBD1
clone size: many
CDR3 DNA: TGTGCCAGCAGGGAAGGACAGGGCCACGAAAAACTGTTTTTT
CDR3 protein: CASREGQGHEKLFF

V gene: TRBV29-1
J gene: TRBJ2-1
D gene: NA
clone size: NA
CDR3 DNA: TGCAGCGTCCGGACGCTATCCTGCAATGAGCAGTCCTTC
CDR3 protein: CSVRTLSCNEQSF

V gene: TRBV29-1
J gene: TRBJ2-3
D gene: NA
clone size: many
CDR3 DNA: TGCAGCGTTGAAGATCAAGGGGGAGATACGCAGTATTTT
CDR3 protein: CSVEDQGGDTQYF

V gene: TRBV27
J gene: TRBJ2-3
D gene: TRBD2
clone size: many
CDR3 DNA: TGTGCCAGCAGAATGGGACTAGCGGGAGGGAGCCCTAGCACAGATACGCAGTATTTT
CDR3 protein: CASRMGLAGGSPSTDTQYF

V gene: TRBV29-1
J gene: TRBJ2-1
D gene: TRBD1
clone size: few
CDR3 DNA: TGCAGCGACAAAACGGGACAGCGATACAATGAGCAGTTCTTC
CDR3 protein: CSDKTGQRYNEQFF

V gene: TRBV29-1
J gene: TRBJ2-7
D gene: NA
clone size: few
CDR3 DNA: TGCAGCGTTGTTTTCGGGATCTCCTACGAGCAGTACTTC
CDR3 protein: CSVVFGISYEQYF

V gene: TRBV7-9
J gene: TRBJ2-7
D gene: NA
clone size: many
CDR3 DNA: TGTGCCAGCAGCTCACTTTACGAGCAGTACTTC
CDR3 protein: CASSSLYEQYF

V gene: TRBV12-3/TRBV12-4
J gene: TRBJ2-1
D gene: TRBD2
clone size: many
CDR3 DNA: TGTGCCAGCAGTTTATTCGGAGAGAGTGGTTTGGCGGGAGCACGGAGTGAGCAGTTCTTC
CDR3 protein: CASSLFGESGLAGARSEQFF

V gene: TRBV6-2/TRBV6-3
J gene: TRBJ2-1
D gene: TRBD2
clone size: many
CDR3 DNA: TGTGCCAGCAGTACTCTTTGGGCTAGCGGGAATAATGAGCAGTTCTTC
CDR3 protein: CASSTLWASGNNEQFF

V gene: TRBV7-6
J gene: TRBJ2-3
D gene: TRBD2
clone size: many
CDR3 DNA: TGTGCCAGCAGCCAGACTAGCGGGTGGTATTTT
CDR3 protein: CASSQTSGWYF

V gene: TRBV5-1
J gene: TRBJ2-1
D gene: NA
clone size: many
CDR3 DNA: TGCGCCAGCAGCTTGCGGAAAGCGGGTCAGGATGGGCAGTTCTTC
CDR3 protein: CASSLRKAGQDGQFF

V gene: TRBV6-2/TRBV6-3
J gene: TRBJ2-3
D gene: TRBD2
clone size: many
CDR3 DNA: TGTGCCAGCAGTTACTCCTGGACTAGCGGAGACACAGATACGCAGTATTTT
CDR3 protein: CASSYSWTSGDTDTQYF

V gene: TRBV24-1
J gene: TRBJ1-1
D gene: NA
clone size: few
CDR3 DNA: TGTGCCACCAGGACTCTCGAGGGGAGGGCTTTCTTT
CDR3 protein: CATRTLEGRAFF

V gene: TRBV29-1
J gene: TRBJ1-2
D gene: NA
clone size: many
CDR3 DNA: TGCAGCGTTGAAACTACAGATAACTATGGCTACACCTTC
CDR3 protein: CSVETTDNYGYTF

V gene: TRBV5-5
J gene: TRBJ1-3
D gene: NA
clone size: many
CDR3 DNA: TGTGCCAGCAGCGCGACAGCTACTGGAAACACCATATATTTT
CDR3 protein: CASSATATGNTIYF

V gene: TRBV10-3
J gene: TRBJ1-1
D gene: TRBD1
clone size: many
CDR3 DNA: TGTGCCATCAGGTCCCCGGGACAGTCGCACACTGAAGCTTTCTTT
CDR3 protein: CAIRSPGQSHTEAFF

V gene: TRBV29-1
J gene: TRBJ2-7
D gene: NA
clone size: many
CDR3 DNA: TGCAGCGCCCTACACTCCTACGAGCAGTACTTC
CDR3 protein: CSALHSYEQYF

V gene: TRBV5-6
J gene: TRBJ2-1
D gene: TRBD1
clone size: many
CDR3 DNA: TGTGCCAGCAGCTTGGCGGGACAGGGATTATTCATTGAGCAGTTCTTC
CDR3 protein: CASSLAGQGLFIEQFF

V gene: TRBV30
J gene: TRBJ1-6
D gene: TRBD1
clone size: many
CDR3 DNA: TGTGCCTGGAGTGCCCCTCTAGACAGGGGTCGGTCACCCCTCCACTTT
CDR3 protein: CAWSAPLDRGRSPLHF

V gene: TRBV23-1
J gene: TRBJ2-3
D gene: NA
clone size: many
CDR3 DNA: TGCGCCAGCAGTCAATCGCGGCCTCGGGGCAGCACAGATACGCAGTATTTT
CDR3 protein: CASSQSRPRGSTDTQYF

V gene: TRBV9
J gene: TRBJ2-7
D gene: NA
clone size: NA
CDR3 DNA: TGTGCCAGCGCGAACGGAGCGGGTATATATAACGAGCAGTACTTC
CDR3 protein: CASANGAGIYNEQYF

V gene: TRBV29-1
J gene: TRBJ2-2
D gene: NA
clone size: many
CDR3 DNA: TGCAGCGTTGCCACGGCAGCCGGGGAGCTGTTTTTT
CDR3 protein: CSVATAAGELFF

V gene: TRBV6-5
J gene: TRBJ1-5
D gene: NA
clone size: many
CDR3 DNA: TGTGCCAGCAGTTTACAGCCGAATAGCAATCAGCCCCAGCATTTT
CDR3 protein: CASSLQPNSNQPQHF

V gene: TRBV7-9
J gene: TRBJ1-1
D gene: NA
clone size: many
CDR3 DNA: TGTGCCAGCAGCTCCCCGTTTGAGGAAAACACTGAAGCTTTCTTT
CDR3 protein: CASSSPFEENTEAFF

V gene: TRBV7-9
J gene: TRBJ1-4
D gene: TRBD1
clone size: many
CDR3 DNA: TGTGCCAGCAGCGTCGGACAGGGTGAAAAACTGTTTTTT
CDR3 protein: CASSVGQGEKLFF

V gene: TRBV4-3
J gene: TRBJ2-3
D gene: NA
clone size: few
CDR3 DNA: TGCGCCAGCGGCCAAGATAGTTTCACAGATACGCAGTATTTT
CDR3 protein: CASGQDSFTDTQYF

V gene: TRBV10-1
J gene: TRBJ2-7
D gene: NA
clone size: many
CDR3 DNA: TGCGCCAGCAGTGAGGCGGTGGTCCCGGCCTCCGAGCAGTACTTC
CDR3 protein: CASSEAVVPASEQYF

V gene: TRBV5-4
J gene: TRBJ2-7
D gene: NA
clone size: NA
CDR3 DNA: TGTGCCAGCAGCGCCCCGGGACGAAGTACAGAGACCTACGAGCAGTACTTC
CDR3 protein: CASSAPGRSTETYEQYF

V gene: TRBV7-9
J gene: TRBJ1-1
D gene: NA
clone size: few
CDR3 DNA: TGTGCCAGCAGCTTGTCCTCTAAAGGAGCTTTCTTT
CDR3 protein: CASSLSSKGAFF

V gene: TRBV20-1
J gene: TRBJ2-1
D gene: NA
clone size: many
CDR3 DNA: TGCAGTGCTAGAAAGTCCTGGGAGCAGTTCTTC
CDR3 protein: CSARKSWEQFF

V gene: TRBV24-1
J gene: TRBJ2-1
D gene: TRBD2
clone size: many
CDR3 DNA: TGTGCCACCAGTGAGGGACTAGCGGGAGCTGAGCAGTTCTTC
CDR3 protein: CATSEGLAGAEQFF

V gene: TRBV7-2
J gene: TRBJ2-7
D gene: TRBD2
clone size: many
CDR3 DNA: TGTGCCAGCAGCTTAGTTGCGGGAGGGTACGAGCAGTACTTC
CDR3 protein: CASSLVAGGYEQYF

V gene: TRBV27
J gene: TRBJ2-3
D gene: NA
clone size: many
CDR3 DNA: TGTGCCAGCAGTTTTAGCTGGAGCACAGATACGCGGTATTTT
CDR3 protein: CASSFSWSTDTRYF

V gene: TRBV29-1
J gene: TRBJ2-7
D gene: TRBD2
clone size: many
CDR3 DNA: TGCAGCGTTGAAGGGACTAGCGGTGGGGAGTTCGCCTACGAGCAGTACTTC
CDR3 protein: CSVEGTSGGEFAYEQYF

V gene: TRBV4-2
J gene: TRBJ2-3
D gene: NA
clone size: many
CDR3 DNA: TGTGCCAGCAGCCAAGCTAGCACAGATACGCAGTATTTT
CDR3 protein: CASSQASTDTQYF

V gene: TRBV6-5
J gene: TRBJ1-3
D gene: NA
clone size: many
CDR3 DNA: TGTGCCAGCAGTCCCCAGGACGGTGGAAACACCATATATTTT
CDR3 protein: CASSPQDGGNTIYF

V gene: TRBV6-1
J gene: TRBJ1-2
D gene: NA
clone size: many
CDR3 DNA: TGTGCCAGCAGTGAAGGGGGAGACTATGGCTACACCTTC
CDR3 protein: CASSEGGDYGYTF

V gene: TRBV30
J gene: TRBJ2-1
D gene: NA
clone size: many
CDR3 DNA: TGTGCCTGGACGTCCCTGGGGGGCCGAGGATATGAGCAGTTCTTC
CDR3 protein: CAWTSLGGRGYEQFF

V gene: TRBV29-1
J gene: TRBJ2-7
D gene: TRBD1
clone size: many
CDR3 DNA: TGCAGCGTTGACCTCGGACAGGGGATCCCCTACGAGCAGTACTTC
CDR3 protein: CSVDLGQGIPYEQYF

V gene: TRBV7-9
J gene: TRBJ2-7
D gene: TRBD2
clone size: many
CDR3 DNA: TGTGCCAGCAGCCGACCGGGACTAGCGGGAGTGTACGAGCAGTACTTC
CDR3 protein: CASSRPGLAGVYEQYF

V gene: TRBV4-3
J gene: TRBJ2-5
D gene: NA
clone size: few
CDR3 DNA: TGCGCCAGCAGCCAGAGCCGGATGTCGGGGGAGACCCAGTACTTC
CDR3 protein: CASSQSRMSGETQYF

V gene: TRBV7-8
J gene: TRBJ2-3
D gene: NA
clone size: NA
CDR3 DNA: TGTGCCAGCAGCTTAACCCTAGATGCGCAGTATTTT
CDR3 protein: CASSLTLDAQYF

V gene: TRBV7-8
J gene: TRBJ1-2
D gene: NA
clone size: NA
CDR3 DNA: TGTGCCAGCAGCTCACCGGGACGGATGTTAAATGGCTACACCTTC
CDR3 protein: CASSSPGRMLNGYTF

V gene: TRBV20-1
J gene: TRBJ2-7
D gene: TRBD2
clone size: many
CDR3 DNA: TGCAGTGCTAGAGAGACTAGCGGGAGGTTTTACGAGCAGTACTTC
CDR3 protein: CSARETSGRFYEQYF

V gene: TRBV7-8
J gene: TRBJ2-1
D gene: TRBD2
clone size: many
CDR3 DNA: TGTGCCAGCAGCCAGGAGATAGCGGGAGGGGATGAGCAGTTCTTC
CDR3 protein: CASSQEIAGGDEQFF

V gene: TRBV20-1
J gene: TRBJ2-3
D gene: TRBD2
clone size: NA
CDR3 DNA: TGCAGTGCCATTGGGGAGAGCGGGGGAGATACGCAGTATTTT
CDR3 protein: CSAIGESGGDTQYF

V gene: TRBV13
J gene: TRBJ1-1
D gene: TRBD1
clone size: many
CDR3 DNA: TGTGCCAGCAGCTCACCAGGGACAGAATTGAACACTGAAGCTTTCTTT
CDR3 protein: CASSSPGTELNTEAFF